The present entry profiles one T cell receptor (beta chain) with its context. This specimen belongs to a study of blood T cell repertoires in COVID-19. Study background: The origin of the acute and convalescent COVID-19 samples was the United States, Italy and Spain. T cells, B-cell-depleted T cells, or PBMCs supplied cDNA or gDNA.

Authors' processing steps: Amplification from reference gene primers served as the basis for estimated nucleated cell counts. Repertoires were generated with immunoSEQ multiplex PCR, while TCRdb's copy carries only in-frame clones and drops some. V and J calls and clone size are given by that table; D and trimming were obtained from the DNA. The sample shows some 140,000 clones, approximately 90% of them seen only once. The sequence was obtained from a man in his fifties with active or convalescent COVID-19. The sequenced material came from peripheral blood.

CDR3 nucleotide sequence: TGTGCCAGCACACGTTGGGGCGGACAAGAGACCCAGTACTTC. It codes for CASTRWGGQETQYF. The chain couples TRBV6-5 to TRBJ2-5; possible D gene TRBD1, 5 bases. Deletions cut 7 bases from V and 2 bases from J, with 14 bases between. Germline CDR1 is MNHEY and CDR2 is SVGAGI. The CDR3 runs to 14 residues.